The 28 T cell receptor beta chains below were found in one sample sequenced in a study of graft-versus-host responses after intestinal transplantation. Method: immunoSEQ multiplex PCR; TCRdb's copy keeps in-frame clones and lacks some. The sample includes some 22,000 clones, about 55% seen only once; the top ten take 0.95% to 1.1%. Sample: alloreactive CD4+ T cells from a mixed lymphocyte reaction culture, taken before intestinal transplant. Noted subset: CFSE-low proliferating T cells sorted from approximately six-day pre-transplant mixed lymphocyte reaction (GvH or HvG direction). The receptors were sampled from a human patient who received an intestinal transplant.

V and J are TRBV9 and TRBJ1-5, with D tentatively TRBD1 (6 bases). V was pared by 2 bases and J by 7 bases, with 13 bases between. Germline V gene data show CDR1 as SGDLS and CDR2 as YYNGEE. This CDR3 has 14 amino acids. In DNA form, the CDR3 reads TGTGCCAGCAGCGTGGAGGGGGGGGGCCAGCCCCAGCATTTT. Translated: CASSVEGGGQPQHF. Full variable domain (rest looked up from reference TRBV9 and TRBJ1-5): DSGVTQTPKHLITATGQRVTLRCSPRSGDLSVYWYQQSLDQGLQFLIQYYNGEERAKGNILERFSAQQFPDLHSELNLSSLELGDSALYFCASSVEGGGQPQHFGDGTRLSIL.

This chain links TRBV7-2 with TRBJ2-1, with 9 bases aligning to TRBD2. The germline CDR1 and CDR2 sequences are SGHTA and FQGNSA. The ends lost 5 bases at V and 8 bases at J; junction bases unmatched: 7. CDR3 length: 14 residues. CDR3 in amino acids: CASSPWGLAYEQFF. DNA for the CDR3: TGTGCCAGCAGCCCCTGGGGACTAGCCTATGAGCAGTTCTTC.

This clone turned up a few times. The J gene is TRBJ1-2, the V gene TRBV10-3; D remains unclear. The CDR3 has 16 amino acids. V was shortened by 0 bases and J by 1 base, with 12 bases between the two germline ends. CDR1 and CDR2 (germline): ENHRY, SYGVKD. CDR3 nucleotide sequence: TGTGCCATCAGTGAGTCGAACAGCTTAAATAACTATGGCTACACCTTC. Its protein product is CAISESNSLNNYGYTF.

This clone has only a few counts. The rearrangement links TRBV28 to TRBJ2-3, with TRBD2 matching 14 bases. Trimming took 6 bases from V and 2 from J; bases not matched to a gene: 7. The CDR3 runs 17 residues. Germline V gene data show CDR1 as MDHEN and CDR2 as SYDVKM. CDR3 bases: TGTGCCAGCAGGGAGCCGGGACTAGCGGGAGTCACAGATACGCAGTATTTT. Its protein product is CASREPGLAGVTDTQYF.

The chain combines TRBV27 with TRBJ2-5, with 10 bases aligning to TRBD2. Trimming cost V 0 bases and J 4 bases; bases outside gene matches: 5. The CDR3 has 16 residues. Germline V lookup: CDR1 MNHEY, CDR2 SMNVEV (reference sequence). CDR3 region: CASSLSAPSGRETQYF. The CDR3 nucleotides are TGTGCCAGCAGTTTATCCGCTCCTAGCGGGAGAGAGACCCAGTACTTC.

This chain joins TRBV6-1 and TRBJ1-2; no definite D call. The CDR3 is made up of 13 amino acids. V was trimmed by 6 bases and J by 0 bases, leaving 8 bases between them. Per the germline V gene, CDR1 is MNHNS and CDR2 is SASEGT. The CDR3: CASSEGANYGYTF. The DNA for the CDR3 is TGTGCCAGCAGCGAGGGAGCTAACTATGGCTACACCTTC.

V is TRBV9 and J is TRBJ1-6; 10 nucleotides align to TRBD1. Germline values: CDR1 SGDLS, CDR2 YYNGEE. The CDR3 loop spans 15 amino acids. V lost 4 bases, J lost 6 bases, and 4 bases stayed unmatched. The CDR3 region has the DNA TGTGCCAGCAGCAGACAGGGGGCTCGTAATTCACCCCTCCACTTT. It translates to CASSRQGARNSPLHF.

This clone came up a few times. The V gene is TRBV12-2, the J gene TRBJ2-4; no check of the table's D call, TRBD2, against the DNA was made. TRBV12-2 is marked as a pseudogene. The CDR3 consists of 17 residues. The CDR3 coding sequence is TGTGCAAGTCGCCACCTTGGTCGAGAGGGAGCCAAAAACATTCAGTACTTC. Translating it yields CASRHLGREGAKNIQYF.

The chain combines TRBV19 with TRBJ2-2, with TRBD2 as a possible D gene (5 bases). CDR3 size: 16 residues. The V and J ends lost 7 bases and 3 bases respectively, with 18 bases between them. CDR1 is LNHDA and CDR2 is SQIVND in the germline V gene (reference sequence). The DNA of the CDR3 is TGTGCCAGTACTGCCTACCACCGGGGAGACACCGGGGAGCTGTTTTTT. Translation: CASTAYHRGDTGELFF.

The rearrangement joins TRBV15 to TRBJ1-5, with TRBD1 as a possible D gene (5 bases). CDR3 length: 16 amino acids. V lost 0 bases, J lost 4 bases, and 13 bases lay in between. Germline V gene data show CDR1 as LNHNV and CDR2 as YYDKDF (reference sequence). CDR3 amino acids: CATSRDGGYRNQPQHF. The DNA of the CDR3 is TGTGCCACCAGCAGAGATGGGGGGTACAGGAATCAGCCCCAGCATTTT.

The J gene is TRBJ2-7, the V gene TRBV11-2, with 9 positions matching TRBD2. There are 16 residues in the CDR3. Germline V gene data show CDR1 as SGHAT and CDR2 as FQNNGV. Trimming removed 1 base from V and 3 bases from J; junction bases left unmatched: 7. CDR3 nucleotides: TGTGCCAGCAGCTTAGCTTTGCGTAGCGGGAGCTACGAGCAGTACTTC. This encodes CASSLALRSGSYEQYF. The full variable domain, its missing parts supplied by reference TRBV11-2 and TRBJ2-7, is EAGVAQSPRYKIIEKRQSVAFWCNPISGHATLYWYQQILGQGPKLLIQFQNNGVVDDSQLPKDRFSAERLKGVDSTLKIQPAKLEDSAVYLCASSLALRSGSYEQYFGPGTRLTVT.

The J gene is TRBJ2-7, the V gene TRBV28; 7 bases align to TRBD2. The germline gives CDR1 MDHEN, CDR2 SYDVKM. This CDR3 spans 16 amino acids. With V trimmed by 5 bases and J by 0 bases, 10 bases remained unmatched. The CDR3 spells CASSTYLAASSYEQYF. The CDR3 region has the DNA TGTGCCAGCAGTACATACCTAGCGGCGAGCTCCTACGAGCAGTACTTC.

This clone was recorded a few times. Additional DNA sequences in this sample encode the identical CDR3. V usage is TRBV6-5 and J usage is TRBJ1-5; a possible D gene is TRBD1 (5 bases). Trimming pared 0 bases from V and 5 bases from J, leaving 8 bases between. This CDR3 is 14 amino acids long. CDR1 is MNHEY, CDR2 SVGAGI, per germline. CDR3 DNA: TGTGCCAGCAGTTACTCGGGGGGAGATCAGCCCCAGCATTTT. Translation gives CASSYSGGDQPQHF.

This clone was seen more than once but under ten times. The rearrangement uses TRBV6-1 and TRBJ1-4, with D possibly matching TRBD1 (6 bases). The germline V gene has CDR1 MNHNS and CDR2 SASEGT. V was shortened by 5 bases and J by 7 bases, with 17 bases between the two germline ends. This CDR3 region has 15 residues. The CDR3 loop reads CASSLSGGSFEKLFF. The CDR3 region has the DNA TGTGCCAGCAGTCTTAGCGGGGGCAGTTTTGAAAAACTGTTTTTT.

This chain joins TRBV11-2 and TRBJ2-5; 7 bases are shared with TRBD1. Germline V lookup: CDR1 SGHAT, CDR2 FQNNGV. With 5 bases clipped from V and 4 bases from J, the junction kept 13 bases outside the gene matches. There are 16 residues in the CDR3. The CDR3 protein is CASSRERQGLRETQYF. The CDR3 region has the DNA TGTGCCAGCAGCAGAGAAAGACAGGGCCTCCGAGAGACCCAGTACTTC. Combining the CDR3 with reference TRBV11-2 and TRBJ2-5 gives the whole variable domain EAGVAQSPRYKIIEKRQSVAFWCNPISGHATLYWYQQILGQGPKLLIQFQNNGVVDDSQLPKDRFSAERLKGVDSTLKIQPAKLEDSAVYLCASSRERQGLRETQYFGPGTRLLVL.

This clone was counted only a few times. The V call is TRBV20-1, the J call TRBJ1-1, with D unresolved. CDR3 length equals 11 residues. Germline CDR1 and CDR2: DFQATT and SNEGSKA (reference sequence). Trimming left V 6 bases short and J 12 bases short, with 17 bases between. CDR3 amino acids: CSADPGVRSFF. DNA of the CDR3: TGCAGTGCCGACCCCGGGGTCCGATCTTTCTTT.

This clone appeared a few times. This sequence joins TRBV6-5 and TRBJ2-2, with a weak D call TRBD1 (5 bases). Trimming removed 2 bases from V and 2 bases from J, with 12 bases in between. CDR1 and CDR2 from the germline V gene are MNHEY and SVGAGI. The CDR3 has 16 residues. CDR3 nucleotide sequence: TGTGCCAGCAGTTACATTACAGGTGGCAACACCGGGGAGCTGTTTTTT. Translating gives CASSYITGGNTGELFF.

J is TRBJ1-5 and V is TRBV2; 7 positions match TRBD1. This CDR3 has 13 residues. Germline loops: CDR1 SNHLY, CDR2 FYNNEI. V lost 11 bases to trimming and J lost 4 bases; unmatched junction nucleotides: 8. CDR3 loop: CAGQETPNQPQHF. CDR3 sequence (DNA): TGTGCCGGACAGGAGACCCCAAATCAGCCCCAGCATTTT.

This chain connects TRBV18 to TRBJ2-1; TRBD2 agrees at 10 bases. The CDR3 is made up of 14 amino acids. Germline V lookup: CDR1 KGHSH, CDR2 LQKENI. The V segment lost 3 bases and the J segment 10 bases; nucleotides outside the gene matches: 6. The CDR3 nucleotides are TGTGCCAGCTCACCCCTATCTAGCGGGGGAGAGCAGTTCTTC. This codes for CASSPLSSGGEQFF.

A note on this clone: At one end, the junction sequence differs from germline, possibly due to a read error. In the same sample, other DNA sequences code for this CDR3. V and J are TRBV5-1 and TRBJ2-2; the D gene is possibly TRBD1 (6 bases). This CDR3 has 14 amino acids. Per germline, CDR1 SGHRS and CDR2 YFSETQ. The CDR3 region has the DNA TGCGCCAGCAGCTTGATAGGGGACACCGGAGAGCTGTTTTTT. It is translated as CASSLIGDTGELFF.

The V and J genes are TRBV28 and TRBJ2-5; the D gene is possibly TRBD1 (5 bases). This CDR3 spans 17 amino acids. V shed 7 bases and J shed 2 bases, with 23 bases lying between them. Per the germline V gene, CDR1 is MDHEN and CDR2 is SYDVKM. This CDR3 is CASTSVGASGRQETQYF. The CDR3 region has the DNA TGTGCCAGCACCTCGGTAGGGGCCTCGGGCAGACAAGAGACCCAGTACTTC.

This clone was detected once. The chain has TRBV29-1 and TRBJ2-7, with 11 bases lining up with TRBD1. Germline V gene lookup returns CDR1 SQVTM and CDR2 ANQGSEA. Trimming took 5 bases from V and 7 from J; bases not matched to a gene: 7. The CDR3 covers 13 residues. The CDR3 DNA follows: TGCAGCGTTACCGGACAGGGGGCCGGGGAGCAGTACTTC. Encoded protein: CSVTGQGAGEQYF.

This sequence joins TRBV11-2 and TRBJ1-6; D is unclear. Trimming left V 3 bases short and J 0 bases short, with 6 bases between. In germline, CDR1 is SGHAT, CDR2 FQNNGV. The CDR3 consists of 15 residues. CDR3 residues: CASSFRGSYNSPLHF. CDR3 in DNA: TGTGCCAGCAGCTTTCGAGGCTCCTATAATTCACCCCTCCACTTT.

This chain joins TRBV6-1 and TRBJ2-3, with D possibly being TRBD1 (6 bases). CDR1 MNHNS and CDR2 SASEGT come from the germline V gene. The V gene lost 8 bases and the J gene lost 1 base, with 16 bases spanning the gap. This CDR3 is built from 15 residues. The CDR3 coding sequence is TGTGCCAGCGTTCTTGGACAGAGCCGCACAGATACGCAGTATTTT. Amino acids: CASVLGQSRTDTQYF.

The rearrangement links TRBV18 to TRBJ1-2; D is perhaps TRBD1 (5 bases). Trimming stripped 2 bases from V and 8 bases from J, with 12 bases between. The germline V gene has CDR1 KGHSH and CDR2 LQKENI. This CDR3 spans 13 amino acids. The CDR3 nucleotides read TGTGCCAGCTCACCAGCACAGGCGTCGGGCTACACCTTC. It encodes CASSPAQASGYTF.

CDR3 loop: CASSGTSLAYEQYF. The CDR3 DNA sequence: TGTGCCAGTAGCGGGACTAGCTTGGCCTACGAGCAGTACTTC. The chain is built from TRBV19 and TRBJ2-7; 9 positions agree with TRBD2. The CDR3 runs 14 residues. Germline assignment: CDR1 LNHDA and CDR2 SQIVND (reference sequence). V lost 6 bases to trimming and J lost 2 bases; unmatched junction nucleotides: 5.

This clone was seen a handful of times. The chain combines TRBV5-6 with TRBJ2-5; D perhaps matches TRBD1 (6 bases). The V end lost 6 bases, the J end lost 5 bases, and 20 bases lay between the germline ends. The germline V gene has CDR1 SGHDT and CDR2 YYEEEE. CDR3 length: 15 amino acids. The CDR3 region has the DNA TGTGCCAGCAACTTCGCCAACAGGGTGGGCGAGACCCAGTACTTC. It specifies CASNFANRVGETQYF.

The chain recombines TRBV2 with TRBJ2-7; perhaps TRBD1 as D (6 bases). The germline CDR1 and CDR2 sequences are SNHLY and FYNNEI. This CDR3 comprises 15 residues. Trimming took off 3 bases at V and 1 base at J, with 13 bases between the two ends. CDR3 protein: CASSDKRQASYEQYF. CDR3 bases: TGTGCCAGCAGTGATAAGAGACAGGCGTCCTACGAGCAGTACTTC.